These 5 T cell receptor beta chains originate from one sample sequenced in a study of tumor-infiltrating lymphocytes in oesophageal squamous cell carcinoma. TCRdb reprocessed the PCR reads with MiXCR, giving one entry per CDR3 protein. The sample records roughly 20,000 distinct CDR3 sequences, around 43% being singletons. The sequenced sample consisted of normal esophageal tissue next to the tumor. The receptors stem from a female donor with esophageal squamous cell carcinoma.

As to this clonotype: Without the conserved terminal phenylalanine or tryptophan, this CDR3 likely stems from a read error. The DNA is omitted, as the CDR3 cannot be located on it reliably, and the CDR3 follows TCRdb's listing. The V and J genes are TRBV7-3 and TRBJ2-7; the table's D call, TRBD1, has no DNA check behind it. Termini included, the CDR3 measures 18 amino acids. The germline V gene has CDR1 SGHTA and CDR2 FQGTGA. This CDR3 is CASSLTPRTGRDGYTFGS.

The rearrangement joins TRBV2 to TRBJ2-1; 9 bases map to TRBD1. Trimming at V came to 2 bases and at J to 2 bases, leaving 1 base not matched to a gene. This CDR3 contains 15 residues. Germline-derived CDR1 and CDR2 are SNHLY and FYNNEI. The CDR3, as DNA: TGTGCCAGCAGTGAAACAGGGGGCGCCTACAATGAGCAGTTCTTC. Its protein is CASSETGGAYNEQFF. Looking up the rest from reference TRBV2 and TRBJ2-1 gives the full variable domain: EPEVTQTPSHQVTQMGQEVILRCVPISNHLYFYWYRQILGQKVEFLVSFYNNEISEKSEIFDDQFSVERPDGSNFTLKIRSTKLEDSAMYFCASSETGGAYNEQFFGPGTRLTVL.

The chain combines TRBV6-2 or TRBV6-3 with TRBJ2-5, with D possibly matching TRBD2 (6 bases). The CDR3 totals 16 residues. The ends were cut back, 6 bases at V and 2 bases at J, with 19 bases in the middle. CDR1 is MNHEY, CDR2 SVGEGT, per germline. CDR3 amino acids: CASSLLTLAGQETQYF. The CDR3 DNA follows: TGTGCCAGCAGCCTGCTGACTTTGGCGGGACAAGAGACCCAGTACTTC.

The chain joins TRBV28 to TRBJ2-3, with 7 bases that match TRBD1. From germline, CDR1 is MDHEN and CDR2 SYDVKM. CDR3 length: 14 amino acids. J was trimmed by 4 bases and V by 8 bases; bases with no gene match: 9. The CDR3 DNA is TGTGCCAGCCTCGGGACAGTTATAGCAGATACGCAGTATTTT. As protein: CASLGTVIADTQYF.

The V and J genes are TRBV7-3 and TRBJ2-7, with 7 bases lining up with TRBD1. The J call may be wrong; the DNA end is better matched by TRBJ2-1. The V gene's germline CDR1 is SGHTA and CDR2 FQGTGA. The CDR3 is 12 residues long. The CDR3 bases are TGTGCCAGCAGCTTACCTGGGACAGATCAGTTCTTC. This translates into CASSLPGTDQFF.